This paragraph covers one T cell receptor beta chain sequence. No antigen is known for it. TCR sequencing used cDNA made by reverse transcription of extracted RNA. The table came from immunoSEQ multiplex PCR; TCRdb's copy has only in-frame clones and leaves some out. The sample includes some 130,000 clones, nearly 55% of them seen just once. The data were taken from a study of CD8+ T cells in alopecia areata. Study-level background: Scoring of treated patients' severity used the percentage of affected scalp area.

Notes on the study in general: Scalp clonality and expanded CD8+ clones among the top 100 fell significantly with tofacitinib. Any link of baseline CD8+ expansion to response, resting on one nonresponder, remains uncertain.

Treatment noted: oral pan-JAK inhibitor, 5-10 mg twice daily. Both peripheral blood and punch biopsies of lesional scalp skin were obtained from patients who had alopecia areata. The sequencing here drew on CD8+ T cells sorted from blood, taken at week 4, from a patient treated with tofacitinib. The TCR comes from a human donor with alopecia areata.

The CDR3 protein is CASSFPYSNQPQHF. The DNA for the CDR3 is TGTGCCAGCAGCTTCCCTTATAGCAATCAGCCCCAGCATTTT. The V gene is TRBV7-8, the J gene TRBJ1-5; D unclear. The CDR3 runs 14 residues. Trimming took 3 bases from V and 0 from J, leaving 6 bases between them. Germline V CDR1 and CDR2: SGHVS, FQNEAQ.